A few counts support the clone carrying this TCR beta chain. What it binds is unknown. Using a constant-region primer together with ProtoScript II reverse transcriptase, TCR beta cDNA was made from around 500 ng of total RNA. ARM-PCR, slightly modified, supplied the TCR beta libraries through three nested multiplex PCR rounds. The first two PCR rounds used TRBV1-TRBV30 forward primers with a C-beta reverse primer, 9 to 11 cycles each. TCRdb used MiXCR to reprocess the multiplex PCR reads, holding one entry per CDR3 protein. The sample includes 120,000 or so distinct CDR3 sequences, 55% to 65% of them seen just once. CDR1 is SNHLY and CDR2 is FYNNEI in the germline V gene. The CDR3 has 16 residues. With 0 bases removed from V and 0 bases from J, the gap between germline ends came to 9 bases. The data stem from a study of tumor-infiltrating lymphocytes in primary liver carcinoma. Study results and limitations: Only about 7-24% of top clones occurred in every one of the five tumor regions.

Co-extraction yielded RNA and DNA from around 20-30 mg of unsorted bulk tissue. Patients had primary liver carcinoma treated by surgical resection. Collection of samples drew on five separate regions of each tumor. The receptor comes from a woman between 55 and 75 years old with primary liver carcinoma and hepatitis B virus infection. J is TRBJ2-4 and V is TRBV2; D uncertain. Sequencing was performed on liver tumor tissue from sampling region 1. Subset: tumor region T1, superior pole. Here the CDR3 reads CASSEARTVAKNIQYF. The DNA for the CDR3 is TGTGCCAGCAGTGAAGCGAGAACTGTAGCCAAAAACATTCAGTACTTC.